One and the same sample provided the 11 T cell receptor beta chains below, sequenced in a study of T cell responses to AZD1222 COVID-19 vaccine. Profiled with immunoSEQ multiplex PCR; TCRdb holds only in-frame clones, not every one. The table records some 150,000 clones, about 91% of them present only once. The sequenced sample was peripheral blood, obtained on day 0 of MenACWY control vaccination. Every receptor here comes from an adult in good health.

CDR3 sequence: CASSTGSLAGLQETQYF. The DNA for the CDR3 is TGTGCCAGTAGTACAGGGTCGCTAGCGGGGCTCCAAGAGACCCAGTACTTC. The rearrangement joins TRBV19 to TRBJ2-5, with 9 nucleotides matching TRBD2. CDR3 length equals 17 residues. Unmatched junction bases numbered 10, after V lost 4 bases and J lost 1 base. Germline CDR1 is LNHDA and CDR2 is SQIVND (reference sequence).

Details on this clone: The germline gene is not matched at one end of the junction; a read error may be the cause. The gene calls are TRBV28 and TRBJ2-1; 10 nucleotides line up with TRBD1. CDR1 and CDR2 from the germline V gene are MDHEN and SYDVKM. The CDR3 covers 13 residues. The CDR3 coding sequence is TGTGCCATCTCGCCGGGACAGGGGCCAACAGGGGTCTTC. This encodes CAISPGQGPTGVF. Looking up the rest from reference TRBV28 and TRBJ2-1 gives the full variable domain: DVKVTQSSRYLVKRTGEKVFLECVQDMDHENMFWYRQDPGLGLRLIYFSYDVKMKEKGDIPEGYSVSREKKERFSLILESASTNQTSMYLCAISPGQGPTGVFGPGTRLTVL.

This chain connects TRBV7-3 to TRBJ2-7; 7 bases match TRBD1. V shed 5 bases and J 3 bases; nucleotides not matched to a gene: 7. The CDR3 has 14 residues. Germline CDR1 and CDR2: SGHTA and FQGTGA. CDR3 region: CASSPEGANYEQYF. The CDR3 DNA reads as TGTGCCAGCAGCCCAGAGGGGGCTAACTACGAGCAGTACTTC.

CDR3 loop: CASSWPSGANVLTF. CDR3 DNA sequence: TGTGCCAGCAGCTGGCCATCTGGGGCCAACGTCCTGACTTTC. V usage is TRBV11-2 and J usage is TRBJ2-6, with no clear D. The CDR3 is made up of 14 amino acids. Deletions cut 4 bases from V and 1 base from J, with 5 bases between. Germline values: CDR1 SGHAT, CDR2 FQNNGV. Using reference TRBV11-2 and TRBJ2-6 for the parts outside the CDR3, the full variable domain is EAGVAQSPRYKIIEKRQSVAFWCNPISGHATLYWYQQILGQGPKLLIQFQNNGVVDDSQLPKDRFSAERLKGVDSTLKIQPAKLEDSAVYLCASSWPSGANVLTFGAGSRLTVL.

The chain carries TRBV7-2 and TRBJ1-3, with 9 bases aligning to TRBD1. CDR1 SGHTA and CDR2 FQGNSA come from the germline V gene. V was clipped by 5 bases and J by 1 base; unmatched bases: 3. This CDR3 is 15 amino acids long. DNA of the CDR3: TGTGCCAGCAGCGCGGGGACAGGGTCTGGAAACACCATATATTTT. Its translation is CASSAGTGSGNTIYF.

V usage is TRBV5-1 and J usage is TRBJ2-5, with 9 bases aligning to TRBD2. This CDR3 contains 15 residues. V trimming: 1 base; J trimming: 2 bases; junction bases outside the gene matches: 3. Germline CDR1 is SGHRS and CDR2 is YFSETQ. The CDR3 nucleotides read TGCGCCAGCAGCTTGAGTCTAGCGGGGCAAGAGACCCAGTACTTC. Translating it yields CASSLSLAGQETQYF.

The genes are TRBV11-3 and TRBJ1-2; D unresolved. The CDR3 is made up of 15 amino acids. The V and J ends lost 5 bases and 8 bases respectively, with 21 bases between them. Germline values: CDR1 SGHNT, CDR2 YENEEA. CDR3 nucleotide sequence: TGTGCCAGCAGCACCGCGGGCAGGCCCCCCGGGGGCTACACCTTC. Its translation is CASSTAGRPPGGYTF.

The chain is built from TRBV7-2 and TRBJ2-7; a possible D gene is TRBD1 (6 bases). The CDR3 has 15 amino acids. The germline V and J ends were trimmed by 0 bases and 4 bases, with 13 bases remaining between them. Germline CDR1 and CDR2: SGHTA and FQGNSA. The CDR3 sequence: CASSLAPRQGYEQYF. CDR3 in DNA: TGTGCCAGCAGCTTAGCGCCCCGGCAGGGGTACGAGCAGTACTTC.

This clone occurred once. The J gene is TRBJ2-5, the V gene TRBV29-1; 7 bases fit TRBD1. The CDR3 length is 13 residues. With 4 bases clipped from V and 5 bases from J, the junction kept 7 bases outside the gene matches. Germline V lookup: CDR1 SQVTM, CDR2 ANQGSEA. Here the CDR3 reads CSVVKTGIETQYF. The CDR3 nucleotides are TGCAGCGTTGTAAAGACAGGGATCGAGACCCAGTACTTC.

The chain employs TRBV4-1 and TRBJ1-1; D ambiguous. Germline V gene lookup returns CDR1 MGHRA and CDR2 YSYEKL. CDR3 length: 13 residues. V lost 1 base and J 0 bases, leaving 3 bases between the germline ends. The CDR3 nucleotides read TGCGCCAGCAGCCAAGGGGTGAACACTGAAGCTTTCTTT. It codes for CASSQGVNTEAFF.

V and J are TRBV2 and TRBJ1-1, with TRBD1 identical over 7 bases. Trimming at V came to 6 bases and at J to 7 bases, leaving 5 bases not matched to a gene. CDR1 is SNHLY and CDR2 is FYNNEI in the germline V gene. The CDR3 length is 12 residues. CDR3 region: CASSTRGNEAFF. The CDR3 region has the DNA TGTGCCAGCAGCACCAGGGGGAATGAAGCTTTCTTT. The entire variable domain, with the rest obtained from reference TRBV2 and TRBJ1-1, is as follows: EPEVTQTPSHQVTQMGQEVILRCVPISNHLYFYWYRQILGQKVEFLVSFYNNEISEKSEIFDDQFSVERPDGSNFTLKIRSTKLEDSAMYFCASSTRGNEAFFGQGTRLTVV.